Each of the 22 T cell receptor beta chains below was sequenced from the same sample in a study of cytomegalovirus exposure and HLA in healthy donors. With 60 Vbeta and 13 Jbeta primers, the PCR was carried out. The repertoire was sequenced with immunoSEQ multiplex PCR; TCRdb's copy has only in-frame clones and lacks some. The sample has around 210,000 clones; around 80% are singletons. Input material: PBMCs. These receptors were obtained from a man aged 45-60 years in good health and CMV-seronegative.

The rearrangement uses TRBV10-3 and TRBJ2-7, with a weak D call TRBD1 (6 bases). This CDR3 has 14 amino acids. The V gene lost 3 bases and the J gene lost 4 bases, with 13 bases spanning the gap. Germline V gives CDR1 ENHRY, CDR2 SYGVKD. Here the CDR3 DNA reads TGTGCCATCAGTGAAAACAGGGTTTGGTACGAGCAGTACTTC. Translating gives CAISENRVWYEQYF.

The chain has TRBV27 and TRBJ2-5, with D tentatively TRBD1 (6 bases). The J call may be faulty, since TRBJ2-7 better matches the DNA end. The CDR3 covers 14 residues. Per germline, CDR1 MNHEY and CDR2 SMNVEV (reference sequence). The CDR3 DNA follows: TGTGCCAGCAGTAATCACAGGGCTCCCTACGAGCAGTACTTC. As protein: CASSNHRAPYEQYF.

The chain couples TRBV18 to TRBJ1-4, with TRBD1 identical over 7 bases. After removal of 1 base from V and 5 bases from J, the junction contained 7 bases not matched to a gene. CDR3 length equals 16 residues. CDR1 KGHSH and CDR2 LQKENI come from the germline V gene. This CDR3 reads CASSPQGARGNEKLFF. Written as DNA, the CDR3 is TGTGCCAGCTCACCACAGGGGGCCAGAGGGAATGAAAAACTGTTTTTT.

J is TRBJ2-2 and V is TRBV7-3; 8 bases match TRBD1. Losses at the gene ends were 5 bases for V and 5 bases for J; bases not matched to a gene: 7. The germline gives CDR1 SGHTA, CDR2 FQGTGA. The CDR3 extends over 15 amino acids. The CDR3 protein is CASSLDRGGTGELFF. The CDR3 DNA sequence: TGTGCCAGCAGCCTCGACAGGGGAGGTACCGGGGAGCTGTTTTTT.

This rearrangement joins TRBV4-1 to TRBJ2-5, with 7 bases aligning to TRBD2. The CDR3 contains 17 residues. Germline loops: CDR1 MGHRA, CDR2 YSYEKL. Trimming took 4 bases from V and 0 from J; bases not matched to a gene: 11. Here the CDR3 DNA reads TGCGCCAGCAGCCCCGCCTTCAGCGGGAAGTACCAAGAGACCCAGTACTTC. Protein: CASSPAFSGKYQETQYF.

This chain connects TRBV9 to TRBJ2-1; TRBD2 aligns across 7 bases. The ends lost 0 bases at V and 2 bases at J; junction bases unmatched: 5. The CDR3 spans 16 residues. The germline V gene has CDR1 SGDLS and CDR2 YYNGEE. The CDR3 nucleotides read TGTGCCAGCAGCGTAGACCCGGGAGGAGCCTACAATGAGCAGTTCTTC. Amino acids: CASSVDPGGAYNEQFF. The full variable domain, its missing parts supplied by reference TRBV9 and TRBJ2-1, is DSGVTQTPKHLITATGQRVTLRCSPRSGDLSVYWYQQSLDQGLQFLIQYYNGEERAKGNILERFSAQQFPDLHSELNLSSLELGDSALYFCASSVDPGGAYNEQFFGPGTRLTVL.

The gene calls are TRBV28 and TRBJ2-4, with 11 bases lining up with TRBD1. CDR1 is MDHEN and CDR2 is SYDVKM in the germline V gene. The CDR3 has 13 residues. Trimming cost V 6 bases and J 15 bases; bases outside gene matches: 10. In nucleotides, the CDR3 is TGTGCCAGCAGCCCTCGGACAGGGGGCCGAGGGTACTTC. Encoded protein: CASSPRTGGRGYF.

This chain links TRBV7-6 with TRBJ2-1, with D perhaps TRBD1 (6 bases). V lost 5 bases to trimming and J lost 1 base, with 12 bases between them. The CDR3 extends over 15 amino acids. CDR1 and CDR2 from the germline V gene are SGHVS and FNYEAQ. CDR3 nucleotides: TGTGCCAGCAGCCTCTCCCAGGGGTCCTACAATGAGCAGTTCTTC. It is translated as CASSLSQGSYNEQFF.

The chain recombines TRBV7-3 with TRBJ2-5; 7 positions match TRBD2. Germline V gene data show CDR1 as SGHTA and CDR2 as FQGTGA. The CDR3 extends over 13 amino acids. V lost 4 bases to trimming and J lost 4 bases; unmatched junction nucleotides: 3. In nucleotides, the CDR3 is TGTGCCAGCAGCTCCGGGGGGTTAGAGACCCAGTACTTC. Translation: CASSSGGLETQYF.

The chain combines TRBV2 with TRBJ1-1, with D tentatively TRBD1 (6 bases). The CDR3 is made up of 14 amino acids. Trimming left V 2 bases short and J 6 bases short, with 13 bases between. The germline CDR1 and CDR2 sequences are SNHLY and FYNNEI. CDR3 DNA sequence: TGTGCCAGCAGTGAATTTAAGGGGGTGTCTGAAGCTTTCTTT. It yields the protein CASSEFKGVSEAFF. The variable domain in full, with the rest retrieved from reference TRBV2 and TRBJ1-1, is EPEVTQTPSHQVTQMGQEVILRCVPISNHLYFYWYRQILGQKVEFLVSFYNNEISEKSEIFDDQFSVERPDGSNFTLKIRSTKLEDSAMYFCASSEFKGVSEAFFGQGTRLTVV.

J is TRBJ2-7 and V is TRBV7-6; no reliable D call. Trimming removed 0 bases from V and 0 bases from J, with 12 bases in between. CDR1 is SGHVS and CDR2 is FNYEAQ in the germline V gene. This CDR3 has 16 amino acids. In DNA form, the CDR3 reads TGTGCCAGCAGCTTAGCTGGCGGAGAGAGCTCCTACGAGCAGTACTTC. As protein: CASSLAGGESSYEQYF.

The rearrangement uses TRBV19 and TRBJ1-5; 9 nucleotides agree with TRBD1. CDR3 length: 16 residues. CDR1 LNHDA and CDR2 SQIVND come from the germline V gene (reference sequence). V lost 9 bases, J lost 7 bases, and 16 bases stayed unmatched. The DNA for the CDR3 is TGTGCCAGCAAAGACAGGGGGAGCGGTGAGGAACAGCCCCAGCATTTT. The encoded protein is CASKDRGSGEEQPQHF. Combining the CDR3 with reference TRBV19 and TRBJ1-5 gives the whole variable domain DGGITQSPKYLFRKEGQNVTLSCEQNLNHDAMYWYRQDPGQGLRLIYYSQIVNDFQKGDIAEGYSVSREKKESFPLTVTSAQKNPTAFYLCASKDRGSGEEQPQHFGDGTRLSIL.

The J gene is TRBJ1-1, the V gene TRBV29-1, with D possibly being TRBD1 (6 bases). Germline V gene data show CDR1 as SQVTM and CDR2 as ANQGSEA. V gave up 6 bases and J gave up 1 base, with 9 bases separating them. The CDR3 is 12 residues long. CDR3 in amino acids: CSVNRENTEAFF. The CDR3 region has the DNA TGCAGCGTCAACAGGGAGAACACTGAAGCTTTCTTT.

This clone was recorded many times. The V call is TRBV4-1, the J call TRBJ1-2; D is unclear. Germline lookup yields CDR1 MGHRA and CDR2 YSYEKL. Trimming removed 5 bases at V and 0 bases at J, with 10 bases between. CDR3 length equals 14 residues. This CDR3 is CASSAGRTNYGYTF. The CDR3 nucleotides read TGCGCCAGCAGCGCGGGCAGAACTAACTATGGCTACACCTTC.

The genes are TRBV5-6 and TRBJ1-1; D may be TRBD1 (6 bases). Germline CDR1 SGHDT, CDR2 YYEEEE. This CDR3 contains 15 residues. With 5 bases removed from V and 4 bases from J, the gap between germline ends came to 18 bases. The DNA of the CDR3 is TGTGCCAGCAGACAGGGAGGGACCTCAGGCACTGAAGCTTTCTTT. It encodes CASRQGGTSGTEAFF. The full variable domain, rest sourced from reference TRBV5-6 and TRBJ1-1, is DAGVTQSPTHLIKTRGQQVTLRCSPKSGHDTVSWYQQALGQGPQFIFQYYEEEERQRGNFPDRFSGHQFPNYSSELNVNALLLGDSALYLCASRQGGTSGTEAFFGQGTRLTVV.

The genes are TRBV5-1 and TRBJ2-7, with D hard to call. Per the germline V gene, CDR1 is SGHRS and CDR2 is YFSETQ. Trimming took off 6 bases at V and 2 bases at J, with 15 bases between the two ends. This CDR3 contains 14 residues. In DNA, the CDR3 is TGCGCCAGCACACCATCCCAGGTAACCTACGAGCAGTACTTC. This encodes CASTPSQVTYEQYF.

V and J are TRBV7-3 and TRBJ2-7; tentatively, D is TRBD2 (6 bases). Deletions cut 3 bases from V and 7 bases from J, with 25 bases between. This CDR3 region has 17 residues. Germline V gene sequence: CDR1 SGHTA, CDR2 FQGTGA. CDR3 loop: CASSFDVPSARVWEQYF. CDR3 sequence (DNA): TGTGCCAGCAGCTTCGATGTCCCTAGCGCCAGGGTCTGGGAGCAGTACTTC.

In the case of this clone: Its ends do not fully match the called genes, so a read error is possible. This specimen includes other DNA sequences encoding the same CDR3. The CDR3 sequence is CASSVGVAGVYEQYF. CDR3 nucleotide sequence: TGTGCCAGTAGCGTAGGGGTAGCGGGCGTCTACGAGCAGTACTTC. The chain carries TRBV9 and TRBJ2-7, with 7 bases aligning to TRBD2. This CDR3 is 15 amino acids long. Germline CDR1 is SGDLS and CDR2 is YYNGEE.

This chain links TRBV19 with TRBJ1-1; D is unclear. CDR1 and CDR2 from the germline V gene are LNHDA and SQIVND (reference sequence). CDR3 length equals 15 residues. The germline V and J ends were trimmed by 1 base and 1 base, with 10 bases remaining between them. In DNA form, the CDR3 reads TGTGCCAGTAGTATAGCGAGGTCAGAGAACACTGAAGCTTTCTTT. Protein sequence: CASSIARSENTEAFF. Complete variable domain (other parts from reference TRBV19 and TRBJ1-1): DGGITQSPKYLFRKEGQNVTLSCEQNLNHDAMYWYRQDPGQGLRLIYYSQIVNDFQKGDIAEGYSVSREKKESFPLTVTSAQKNPTAFYLCASSIARSENTEAFFGQGTRLTVV.

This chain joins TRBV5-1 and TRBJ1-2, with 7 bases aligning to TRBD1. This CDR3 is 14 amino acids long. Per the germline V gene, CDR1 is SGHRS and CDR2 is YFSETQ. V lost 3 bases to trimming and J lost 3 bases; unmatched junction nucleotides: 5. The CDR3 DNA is TGCGCCAGCAGCTCAAGGGACAGCGACTATGGCTACACCTTC. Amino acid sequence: CASSSRDSDYGYTF.

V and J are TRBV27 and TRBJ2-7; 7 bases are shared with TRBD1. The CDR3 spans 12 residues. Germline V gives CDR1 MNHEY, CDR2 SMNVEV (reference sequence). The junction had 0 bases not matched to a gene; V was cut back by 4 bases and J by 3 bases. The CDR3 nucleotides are TGTGCCAGCAGTTCAGGGGGCTACGAGCAGTACTTC. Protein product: CASSSGGYEQYF.

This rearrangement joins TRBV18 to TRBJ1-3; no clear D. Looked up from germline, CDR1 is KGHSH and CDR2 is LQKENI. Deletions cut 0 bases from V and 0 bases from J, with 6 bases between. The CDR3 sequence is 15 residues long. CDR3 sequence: CASSPPPYSGNTIYF. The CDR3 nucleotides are TGTGCCAGCTCACCACCTCCCTACTCTGGAAACACCATATATTTT.